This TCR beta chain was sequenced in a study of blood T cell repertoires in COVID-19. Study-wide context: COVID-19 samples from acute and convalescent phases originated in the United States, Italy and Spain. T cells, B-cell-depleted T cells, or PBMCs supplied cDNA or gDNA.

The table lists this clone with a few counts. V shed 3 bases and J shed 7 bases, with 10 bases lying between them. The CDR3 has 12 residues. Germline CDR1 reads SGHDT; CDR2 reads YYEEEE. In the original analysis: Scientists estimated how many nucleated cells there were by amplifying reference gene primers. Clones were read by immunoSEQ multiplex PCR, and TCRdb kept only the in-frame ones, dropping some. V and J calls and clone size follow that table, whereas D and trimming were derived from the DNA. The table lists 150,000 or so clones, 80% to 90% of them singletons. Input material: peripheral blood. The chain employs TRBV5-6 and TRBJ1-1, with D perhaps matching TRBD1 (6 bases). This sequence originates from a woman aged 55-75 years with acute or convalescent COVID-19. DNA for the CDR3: TGTGCCAGCAGCTCCGGACAGATTGAAGCTTTCTTT. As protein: CASSSGQIEAFF.